This entry lists 27 T cell receptor beta chains sequenced from one sample in a study of blood T cell repertoires in COVID-19. Assay: immunoSEQ multiplex PCR; the TCRdb copy retains only in-frame clones and omits some. The table records 130,000 or so clones, about four fifths of them present only once. Specimen: peripheral blood. The source is a woman aged 60 to 75 with active or convalescent COVID-19.

This sequence joins TRBV6-5 and TRBJ2-6; no clear D. Trimming left V 7 bases short and J 4 bases short, with 14 bases between. The CDR3 consists of 15 residues. Germline CDR1 reads MNHEY; CDR2 reads SVGAGI. The CDR3 protein is CASTMTPAGANVLTF. As DNA, the CDR3 is TGTGCCAGCACCATGACTCCTGCGGGGGCCAACGTCCTGACTTTC.

This clone appeared a few times. This sequence joins TRBV29-1 and TRBJ2-7, with D possibly matching TRBD2 (6 bases). Deletions cut 0 bases from V and 6 bases from J, with 15 bases between. Germline loops: CDR1 SQVTM, CDR2 ANQGSEA. This CDR3 spans 14 amino acids. The CDR3, as DNA: TGCAGCGTTGAAGACGGGAGTCTAGGGCGCGAGCAGTACTTC. This translates into CSVEDGSLGREQYF.

The CDR3 bases are TGTGCCAGCAGCTTGAGGTTAAGGGGGCCGGGCACTGAAGCTTTCTTT. Residues: CASSLRLRGPGTEAFF. This sequence joins TRBV5-6 and TRBJ1-1, with 7 nucleotides matching TRBD1. This CDR3 has 16 residues. V lost 1 base, J lost 4 bases, and 10 bases stayed unmatched. The germline V gene encodes CDR1 SGHDT and CDR2 YYEEEE.

V gene TRBV7-2 combines with J gene TRBJ2-7; D ambiguous. The CDR3 contains 12 residues. Trimming stripped 2 bases from V and 4 bases from J, with 6 bases between. The V gene's germline CDR1 is SGHTA and CDR2 FQGNSA. The CDR3 region is CASSLNRYEQYF. CDR3 DNA: TGTGCCAGCAGCTTAAATCGGTACGAGCAGTACTTC.

V is TRBV6-6 and J is TRBJ1-2; 8 bases align to TRBD1. V was clipped by 7 bases and J by 6 bases; unmatched bases: 7. The germline V gene encodes CDR1 MNHNY and CDR2 SVGAGI (reference sequence). The CDR3 has 13 residues. In DNA form, the CDR3 reads TGTGCCAGCAACATCCAGGGGGCCAATGGCTACACCTTC. This encodes CASNIQGANGYTF.

This sequence joins TRBV5-6 and TRBJ1-2, with 8 bases identical to TRBD1. The germline CDR1 and CDR2 sequences are SGHDT and YYEEEE. V lost 0 bases to trimming and J lost 6 bases; unmatched junction nucleotides: 10. The CDR3 is made up of 16 amino acids. CDR3 sequence (DNA): TGTGCCAGCAGCTTGGAACAGGGGGTCTTTCTGAATGGCTACACCTTC. Amino acids: CASSLEQGVFLNGYTF.

The V and J genes are TRBV6-5 and TRBJ1-5; 7 bases match TRBD1. V trimming: 4 bases; J trimming: 6 bases; junction bases outside the gene matches: 6. Germline V gives CDR1 MNHEY, CDR2 SVGAGI. This CDR3 has 14 residues. The CDR3 protein is CASSSTGASQPQHF. CDR3 bases: TGTGCCAGCAGTTCAACAGGGGCGAGTCAGCCCCAGCATTTT.

This clone was counted a single time. The J gene is TRBJ2-5, the V gene TRBV5-5; possible D gene TRBD1, 6 bases. Trimming shortened V by 0 bases and J by 2 bases, and 14 bases separated the two germline ends. CDR3 length equals 16 residues. CDR1 is SGHKS and CDR2 is YYEKEE in the germline V gene (reference sequence). CDR3 loop: CASSLDWTALQETQYF. The CDR3 coding sequence is TGTGCCAGCAGCTTGGACTGGACAGCCCTTCAAGAGACCCAGTACTTC.

This sequence joins TRBV7-2 and TRBJ2-1, with TRBD2 as a possible D gene (5 bases). V lost 5 bases and J 0 bases, leaving 11 bases between the germline ends. The CDR3 runs 15 residues. From germline, CDR1 is SGHTA and CDR2 FQGNSA. The CDR3 nucleotides are TGTGCCAGCAGCCCGCGGGTGAGCTCCTACAATGAGCAGTTCTTC. Encoded protein: CASSPRVSSYNEQFF.

The V call is TRBV19, the J call TRBJ2-6, with a tentative D call TRBD1 (5 bases). V was pared by 2 bases and J by 12 bases, with 17 bases between. CDR1 is LNHDA and CDR2 is SQIVND in the germline V gene (reference sequence). This CDR3 region has 15 residues. The CDR3 bases are TGTGCCAGTAGTATATCACAGATGGGGCCCAGCGTCCTGACTTTC. Protein: CASSISQMGPSVLTF.

The rearrangement links TRBV28 to TRBJ2-1, with 7 bases matching TRBD2. The CDR3 length is 15 residues. J was trimmed by 5 bases and V by 4 bases; bases with no gene match: 8. CDR1 and CDR2 (germline): MDHEN, SYDVKM. The CDR3 bases are TGTGCCAGCAGTTGGGCTAGCGGAGGCCACAATGAGCAGTTCTTC. This sequence encodes CASSWASGGHNEQFF.

The V gene is TRBV30, the J gene TRBJ1-1, with no clear D. Between the trimmed V and J ends, which lost 3 bases and 4 bases, there was a span of 18 bases. Per germline, CDR1 GTSNPN and CDR2 SVGIG (reference sequence). This CDR3 is built from 15 residues. CDR3 coding DNA: TGTGCCTGGAGGGTAGGTTCGAGGGTGGGCACTGAAGCTTTCTTT. This encodes CAWRVGSRVGTEAFF.

This clone was seen more than once but under ten times. Distinct nucleotide sequences in the sample also encode this CDR3. The V call is TRBV6-5, the J call TRBJ1-1; perhaps TRBD1 as D (6 bases). The CDR3 is made up of 13 amino acids. Germline loops: CDR1 MNHEY, CDR2 SVGAGI. The ends were cut back, 6 bases at V and 1 base at J, with 9 bases in the middle. The CDR3 here is CASSWDTNTEAFF. DNA of the CDR3: TGTGCCAGCAGCTGGGACACGAACACTGAAGCTTTCTTT.

V is TRBV9 and J is TRBJ1-1; D not resolved. The V end lost 0 bases, the J end lost 4 bases, and 13 bases lay between the germline ends. The CDR3 has 15 amino acids. CDR1 and CDR2 from the germline V gene are SGDLS and YYNGEE. The CDR3 DNA follows: TGTGCCAGCAGCGTAGATACCGACTTAAGCACTGAAGCTTTCTTT. Translation: CASSVDTDLSTEAFF.

The V call is TRBV9, the J call TRBJ1-2; perhaps TRBD1 as D (5 bases). Trimming removed 3 bases at V and 8 bases at J, with 14 bases between. The germline V gene encodes CDR1 SGDLS and CDR2 YYNGEE. The CDR3 length is 13 residues. The CDR3 DNA follows: TGTGCCAGCAGCGCCGGAGGGGTGGAAGGCTACACCTTC. Translating it yields CASSAGGVEGYTF.

The CDR3 loop is CASSLVTGGFYEQYF. The CDR3 DNA reads TGCGCCAGCAGCTTGGTGACAGGGGGGTTTTACGAGCAGTACTTC. The chain couples TRBV5-1 to TRBJ2-7; 9 bases are shared with TRBD1. Germline assignment: CDR1 SGHRS and CDR2 YFSETQ. The length of the CDR3 is 15 residues. The V and J ends lost 0 bases and 4 bases, in that order; junction bases with no gene match: 5.

The V gene is TRBV24-1, the J gene TRBJ2-6; tentative D call: TRBD1 (6 bases). V lost 9 bases and J lost 0, with 11 bases in between. Germline-derived CDR1 and CDR2 are KGHDR and SFDVKD. The CDR3 loop spans 15 amino acids. The CDR3 nucleotides are TGTGCCACCGGGACACCGTTCTCTGGGGCCAACGTCCTGACTTTC. It encodes CATGTPFSGANVLTF.

The chain couples TRBV28 to TRBJ2-6, with 7 nucleotides matching TRBD1. Germline lookup yields CDR1 MDHEN and CDR2 SYDVKM. The CDR3 is made up of 18 amino acids. V was pared by 7 bases and J by 0 bases, with 12 bases of the junction left unmatched. CDR3 amino acids: CASTSPGQASSGANVLTF. For the CDR3, the DNA is TGTGCCAGCACCTCGCCCGGACAGGCGAGCTCTGGGGCCAACGTCCTGACTTTC.

The chain carries TRBV7-9 and TRBJ2-1, with D possibly being TRBD2 (5 bases). Germline CDR1 SEHNR, CDR2 FQNEAQ (reference sequence). The V gene lost 0 bases and the J gene lost 7 bases, with 10 bases spanning the gap. The CDR3 length is 14 residues. CDR3 in DNA: TGTGCCAGCAGCTTAGCGGGAGTCGGAAATGAGCAGTTCTTC. Translation: CASSLAGVGNEQFF.

The V and J genes are TRBV28 and TRBJ2-3; 8 nucleotides agree with TRBD1. The ends lost 6 bases at V and 3 bases at J; junction bases unmatched: 11. CDR3 length: 16 amino acids. Germline CDR1 and CDR2: MDHEN and SYDVKM. CDR3 region: CASSLGQGAGTDTQYF. The CDR3 bases are TGTGCCAGCAGCCTTGGGCAGGGGGCCGGAACAGATACGCAGTATTTT.

This clone has only a few counts. V and J are TRBV14 and TRBJ1-1, with 9 bases matching TRBD1. CDR1 is SGHDN, CDR2 FVKESK, per germline. The trim removed 7 bases at V and 4 bases at J, leaving 10 bases unmatched. The CDR3 has 15 residues. This CDR3 is CASKRDRAGGTEAFF. The CDR3 nucleotides read TGTGCCAGCAAAAGGGACAGGGCCGGGGGCACTGAAGCTTTCTTT.

The rearrangement uses TRBV4-2 and TRBJ2-3; TRBD2 aligns across 7 bases. The CDR3 consists of 15 residues. V was clipped by 6 bases and J by 5 bases; unmatched bases: 11. Germline values: CDR1 LGHNA, CDR2 YNFKEQ. The CDR3 DNA follows: TGTGCCAGCAGTCTCCGGACTAGTCAGAAAGATACGCAGTATTTT. This sequence encodes CASSLRTSQKDTQYF.

The genes are TRBV28 and TRBJ1-2; D unclear. This CDR3 contains 10 residues. The V end lost 10 bases, the J end lost 4 bases, and 7 bases lay between the germline ends. Germline CDR1 and CDR2: MDHEN and SYDVKM. CDR3 residues: CATSSYGYTF. The CDR3 nucleotides are TGTGCCACGTCGTCCTATGGCTACACCTTC.

This chain links TRBV25-1 with TRBJ2-7; the match to TRBD2 covers 13 bases. V dropped 2 bases and J dropped 5; count of bases not matched to a gene: 6. CDR3 length: 16 amino acids. From germline, CDR1 is MGHDK and CDR2 SYGVNS. Here the CDR3 DNA reads TGTGCCAGCAGTGAAAGGACTAGCGGGAGTGTCGACGAGCAGTACTTC. It codes for CASSERTSGSVDEQYF.

The CDR3 sequence: CASSPSGGELVYGYTF. DNA for the CDR3: TGTGCCAGCAGTCCCTCGGGAGGGGAGTTAGTCTATGGCTACACCTTC. V and J are TRBV28 and TRBJ1-2; TRBD1 might be the D (5 bases). Germline CDR1 reads MDHEN; CDR2 reads SYDVKM. This CDR3 has 16 residues. The ends were cut back, 5 bases at V and 4 bases at J, with 20 bases in the middle.

The V call is TRBV5-1, the J call TRBJ2-1, with a weak D call TRBD1 (6 bases). CDR3 size: 15 residues. Germline lookup yields CDR1 SGHRS and CDR2 YFSETQ. Trimming cost V 4 bases and J 4 bases, with 15 bases left between them. The CDR3 DNA reads TGCGCCAGCAGCCCACCCTGGACAGTATACAATGAGCAGTTCTTC. It is translated as CASSPPWTVYNEQFF. The full variable domain, rest sourced from reference TRBV5-1 and TRBJ2-1, is KAGVTQTPRYLIKTRGQQVTLSCSPISGHRSVSWYQQTPGQGLQFLFEYFSETQRNKGNFPGRFSGRQFSNSRSEMNVSTLELGDSALYLCASSPPWTVYNEQFFGPGTRLTVL.

J is TRBJ2-3 and V is TRBV19, with TRBD2 matching 7 bases. The CDR3 runs 16 residues. After removal of 3 bases from V and 0 bases from J, the junction contained 6 bases not matched to a gene. Looked up from germline, CDR1 is LNHDA and CDR2 is SQIVND (reference sequence). The CDR3 loop is CASSIWGGVSTDTQYF. Here the CDR3 DNA reads TGTGCCAGTAGTATTTGGGGGGGAGTAAGCACAGATACGCAGTATTTT.